This T cell receptor beta chain was recorded in a study of blood T cells in healthy people across ages. Findings of the study overall: The study regarded diversity estimates from one million T cells as underestimates.

This clonotype has just a few counts. Its antigen is unidentified. The authors ran a second PCR of 7 to 11 cycles using a sample-barcoded 5' primer and a J-beta primer mix. Every sample gave at least 2.5 million paired-end reads containing CDR3. TCRdb processed the 5' RACE reads anew with MiXCR; each CDR3 protein has one entry. The profile shows more than 650,000 distinct CDR3 sequences, roughly 25% of them singletons. For every donor, a draw yielded ten milliliters of peripheral blood. With 6 bases removed from V and 11 bases from J, the gap between germline ends came to 22 bases. This CDR3 has 14 amino acids. The germline CDR1 and CDR2 sequences are SGHTA and FQGNSA. This sample also appeared in a second study, on T cells of mothers and their children. That work states: cDNA was synthesized from all extracted RNA at about 1.6 ug per reaction.

The rearrangement links TRBV7-2 to TRBJ1-1, with a tentative D call TRBD1 (6 bases). The receptor comes from a boy aged 10-17 years in good health. The sample comprised blood. The CDR3 DNA sequence: TGTGCCAGCAGACCGGACAGTTTCTCACGGAGGGCTTTCTTT. Amino acid sequence: CASRPDSFSRRAFF.